A selection of T cell receptor beta chains follows, all from one sample in a study of blood T cell repertoires in COVID-19. Clones were sequenced by immunoSEQ multiplex PCR, and TCRdb holds only the in-frame ones, with some missing. The repertoire holds roughly 290,000 clones, around four fifths seen once, with around 4% in the top ten. The specimen sequenced was peripheral blood. These receptors all come from a woman aged 45-60 years with active or convalescent COVID-19. Each CDR3 is given with its conserved first and last residue. Each record gives: CDR3 DNA, CDR3 protein, J gene, D gene, clone size, V gene. D genes are given only for firm matches. Only some rows state a clone size, as once, few, many or a class for expanded clones.

TGTGCCAGCTCACTCCTGAACAGCGGGAGGGCCCAAGATACGCAGTATTTT CASSLLNSGRAQDTQYF TRBJ2-3 TRBD2 - TRBV18
TGTGCCAGCAGCTTTCAACCGTCGCAGGGCCCGATTTCCAACTATGGCTACACCTTC CASSFQPSQGPISNYGYTF TRBJ1-2 - - TRBV5-5
TGTGCCAGCAGCCCAGCGGGACAGGGGGTCTTCGGAAACACCATATATTTT CASSPAGQGVFGNTIYF TRBJ1-3 TRBD1 - TRBV9
TGTGCTAGTGGATCTAGCGGGAGGAGCTACAATGAGCAGTTCTTC CASGSSGRSYNEQFF TRBJ2-1 TRBD2 few TRBV12-5
TGTGCCAGCAGCCAGGGAGCGGGAGAAAGTCGTCTCTACCATGAGCAGTTCTTC CASSQGAGESRLYHEQFF TRBJ2-1 TRBD2 - TRBV3-1/TRBV3-2
TGTGCCAGCGCCGTCTCAAGAACCCTCGCCCTGGGCAAGTACTTC CASAVSRTLALGKYF TRBJ2-7 - - TRBV6-5
TGTGCCAGCAGTGTTCAGGGGCTGAACTATGGCTACACCTTC CASSVQGLNYGYTF TRBJ1-2 - - TRBV2
TGTGCCAGCAGTATAGGGAGGAGCAATGAGCAGTTCTTC CASSIGRSNEQFF TRBJ2-1 - - TRBV27
TGTGCCAGCGCGGCCACCGGGGAGCTGTTTTTT CASAATGELFF TRBJ2-2 - - TRBV9
TGCAGTGCTAGTCCGGGGGTGGAGACCCAGTACTTC CSASPGVETQYF TRBJ2-5 - few TRBV20-1
TGTGCCAGCTCACCACCGGGCCTACTGGAGCAGTTCTTC CASSPPGLLEQFF TRBJ2-1 - - TRBV18
TGTGCCAGCAACCGACTAGCGGGAGGGCCGTTGTCCCAAGAGACCCAGTACTTC CASNRLAGGPLSQETQYF TRBJ2-5 TRBD2 - TRBV7-9
TGCAGCGTTGAAAGAGGCCCCAAAAACATTCAGTACTTC CSVERGPKNIQYF TRBJ2-4 - - TRBV29-1
TGTGCCAGCAGCTTAACGGGGAATAAGGGACTAGCGGGACGGGATACGCAGTATTTT CASSLTGNKGLAGRDTQYF TRBJ2-3 TRBD2 - TRBV7-6
TGTGCCAGCAGCTTTACCAGGGCCCTGAACACTGAAGCTTTCTTT CASSFTRALNTEAFF TRBJ1-1 - - TRBV7-9
TGCGCCAGCAGCTTAATCAGCGGGAGGCCCACCGGGGAGCTGTTTTTT CASSLISGRPTGELFF TRBJ2-2 TRBD2 - TRBV5-1
TGTGCCAGCAGCTCTCGACTAGCGGGAGAACCGGATACGCAGTATTTT CASSSRLAGEPDTQYF TRBJ2-3 TRBD2 - TRBV7-8
TGTGCCAGCAGTTACGGCGCCGGGACTCAGATCTACGAGCAGTACTTC CASSYGAGTQIYEQYF TRBJ2-7 - - TRBV6-5
TGTGCCAGCAGTGTTAAGGGGATCGGGTACAATGAGCAGTTCTTC CASSVKGIGYNEQFF TRBJ2-1 - once TRBV2
TGTGCCAGTAGTACCCGTGCCCGCAGGACCGGGGAGCTGTTTTTT CASSTRARRTGELFF TRBJ2-2 - - TRBV19
TGTGCCAGCAGAACCTACAGGGCCTATAGAACTGAAGCTTTCTTT CASRTYRAYRTEAFF TRBJ1-1 - - TRBV28
TGTGCCAGCAGCCCTTGGGCGGGAGGTTCCACCGGGGAGCTGTTTTTT CASSPWAGGSTGELFF TRBJ2-2 TRBD2 few TRBV14
TGTGCCAGCAGCTCGACAGGGAGAAATAATTCACCCCTCCACTTT CASSSTGRNNSPLHF TRBJ1-6 TRBD1 - TRBV7-8
TGTGCCAGCTCACGGTCCACAGGGCAGCCCCAGCATTTT CASSRSTGQPQHF TRBJ1-5 - few TRBV18
TGTGCCAGTAGTATTCGCGGGGTGGAGGGACTACGGACCTTC CASSIRGVEGLRTF TRBJ1-2 - - TRBV19
TGTGCCAGCAGCCCGGATACAGGGGACACCGGGGAGCTGTTTTTT CASSPDTGDTGELFF TRBJ2-2 TRBD1 - TRBV14
TGTGCCAGCAGTAGAATCCAGGGGGCGCATCAGCCCCAGCATTTT CASSRIQGAHQPQHF TRBJ1-5 TRBD1 - TRBV2
TGTGCCAGCAGCCCTGGACTAGCGGGAGTTGCTGGGGCCAACGTCCTGACTTTC CASSPGLAGVAGANVLTF TRBJ2-6 TRBD2 - TRBV5-4
TGTGCCAGCAGCTTTAAGCGGGAAGGGGAAGATACGCAGTATTTT CASSFKREGEDTQYF TRBJ2-3 TRBD2 - TRBV5-4